What follows describes a single T cell receptor (beta chain). This entry belongs to a study of chemoradiotherapy in HPV16-positive cancers. CDR1 and CDR2 from the germline V gene are LNHDA and SQIVND (reference sequence). The CDR3 spans 12 residues. The V end lost 9 bases, the J end lost 4 bases, and 12 bases lay between the germline ends. The protocol was immunoSEQ multiplex PCR, while the TCRdb copy is restricted to in-frame clones and leaves out a portion. The profile shows some 1,900 clones, about 84% of them singletons. The material sequenced was tumor tissue, taken from a patient who underwent chemoradiotherapy. The source is a human donor with HPV-associated anogenital cancer. The V call is TRBV19, the J call TRBJ1-2, with D tentatively TRBD1 (5 bases). CDR3 coding DNA: TGTGCCAGCTCAGGGAATCTCTATGGCTACACCTTC. Encoded protein: CASSGNLYGYTF. Using reference TRBV19 and TRBJ1-2 for the parts outside the CDR3, the full variable domain is DGGITQSPKYLFRKEGQNVTLSCEQNLNHDAMYWYRQDPGQGLRLIYYSQIVNDFQKGDIAEGYSVSREKKESFPLTVTSAQKNPTAFYLCASSGNLYGYTFGSGTRLTVV.